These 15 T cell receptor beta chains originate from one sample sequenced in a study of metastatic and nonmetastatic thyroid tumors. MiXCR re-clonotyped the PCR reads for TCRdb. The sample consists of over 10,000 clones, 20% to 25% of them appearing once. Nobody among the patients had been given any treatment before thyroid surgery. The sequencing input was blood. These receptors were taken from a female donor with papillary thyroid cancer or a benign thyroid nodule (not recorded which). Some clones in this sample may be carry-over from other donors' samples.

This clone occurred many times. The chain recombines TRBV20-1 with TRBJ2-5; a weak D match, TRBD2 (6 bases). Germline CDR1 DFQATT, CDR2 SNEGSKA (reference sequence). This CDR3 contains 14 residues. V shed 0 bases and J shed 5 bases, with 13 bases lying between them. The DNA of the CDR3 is TGCAGTGCTAGAGATCGGGGGTCTTGGGAGACCCAGTACTTC. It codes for CSARDRGSWETQYF.

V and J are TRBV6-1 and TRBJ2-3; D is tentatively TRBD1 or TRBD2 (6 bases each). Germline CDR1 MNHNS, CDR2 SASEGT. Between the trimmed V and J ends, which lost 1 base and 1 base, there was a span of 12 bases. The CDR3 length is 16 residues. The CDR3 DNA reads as TGTGCCAGCAGTGAAGTGAGGGGGGCCGGCACAGATACGCAGTATTTT. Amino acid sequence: CASSEVRGAGTDTQYF.

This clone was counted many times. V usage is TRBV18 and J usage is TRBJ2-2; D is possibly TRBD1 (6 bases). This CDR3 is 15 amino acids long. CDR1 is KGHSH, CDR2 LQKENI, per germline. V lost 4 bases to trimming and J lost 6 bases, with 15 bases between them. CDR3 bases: TGTGCCAGCTCACTAGCAACAGGGTTTCCCGGGGAGCTGTTTTTT. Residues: CASSLATGFPGELFF.

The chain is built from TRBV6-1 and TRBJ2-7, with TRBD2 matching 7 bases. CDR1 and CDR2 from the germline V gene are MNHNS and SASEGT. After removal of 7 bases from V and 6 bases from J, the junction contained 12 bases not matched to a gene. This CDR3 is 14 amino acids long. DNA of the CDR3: TGTGCCAGCACCCCGGGAGGAGCTCTACCCGAGCAGTACTTC. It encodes CASTPGGALPEQYF.

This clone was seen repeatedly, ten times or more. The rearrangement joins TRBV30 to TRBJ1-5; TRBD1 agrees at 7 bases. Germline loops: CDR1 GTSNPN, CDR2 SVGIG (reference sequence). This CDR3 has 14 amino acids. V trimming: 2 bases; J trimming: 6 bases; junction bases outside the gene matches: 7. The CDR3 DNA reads TGTGCCTGGAGTCCAAAACAGGGGACTCAGCCCCAGCATTTT. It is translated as CAWSPKQGTQPQHF. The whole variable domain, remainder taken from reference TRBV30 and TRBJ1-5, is SQTIHQWPATLVQPVGSPLSLECTVEGTSNPNLYWYRQAAGRGLQLLFYSVGIGQISSEVPQNLSASRPQDRQFILSSKKLLLSDSGFYLCAWSPKQGTQPQHFGDGTRLSIL.

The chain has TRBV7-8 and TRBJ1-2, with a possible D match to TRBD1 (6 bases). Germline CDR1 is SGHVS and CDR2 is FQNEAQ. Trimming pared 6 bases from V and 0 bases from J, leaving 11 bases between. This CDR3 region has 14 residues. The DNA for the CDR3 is TGTGCCAGCAGACAGGGAGGCCCTAACTATGGCTACACCTTC. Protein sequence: CASRQGGPNYGYTF.

In nucleotides, the CDR3 is TGTGCCAGCAGCTCCACCTACGAGCAGTACTTC. This encodes CASSSTYEQYF. The V gene is TRBV3-1, the J gene TRBJ2-7; D is undetermined. V shed 5 bases and J shed 2 bases, with 4 bases lying between them. Germline CDR1 LGHDT, CDR2 YNNKEL (reference sequence). The length of the CDR3 is 11 residues.

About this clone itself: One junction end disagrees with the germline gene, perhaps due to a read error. CDR3 nucleotide sequence: TGTGCCAGCAATACGGGTCGTGACTATGTCTACACCTTC. Residues: CASNTGRDYVYTF. The chain uses TRBV6-1 and TRBJ1-2, with D hard to call. Germline assignment: CDR1 MNHNS and CDR2 SASEGT. The length of the CDR3 is 13 residues.

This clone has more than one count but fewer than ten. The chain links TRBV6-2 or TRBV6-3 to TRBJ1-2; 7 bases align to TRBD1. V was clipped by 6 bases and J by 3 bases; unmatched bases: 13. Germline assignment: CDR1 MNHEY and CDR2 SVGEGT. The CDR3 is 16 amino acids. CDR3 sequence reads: CASRQGQALVYYGYTF. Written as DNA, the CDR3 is TGTGCCAGCAGACAAGGACAGGCCCTGGTATACTATGGCTACACCTTC.

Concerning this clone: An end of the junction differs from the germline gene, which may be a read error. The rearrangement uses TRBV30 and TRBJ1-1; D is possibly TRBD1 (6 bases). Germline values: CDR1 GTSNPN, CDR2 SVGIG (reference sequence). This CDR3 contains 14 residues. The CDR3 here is CAWRDSHAGTEVFF. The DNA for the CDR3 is TGTGCCTGGAGGGACAGCCACGCGGGCACTGAAGTTTTCTTT.

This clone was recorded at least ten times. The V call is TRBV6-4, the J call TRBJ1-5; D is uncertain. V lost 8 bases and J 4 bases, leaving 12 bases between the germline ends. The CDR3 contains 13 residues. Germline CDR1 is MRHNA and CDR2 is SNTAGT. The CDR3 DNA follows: TGTGCCAGCTCCCCCGACTTTAATCAGCCCCAGCATTTT. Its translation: CASSPDFNQPQHF.

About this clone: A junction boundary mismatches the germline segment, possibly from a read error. The CDR3 region is CAISDRWDTEAFF. CDR3 sequence (DNA): TGTGCCATCAGTGACAGGTGGGACACGGAAGCTTTCTTT. The chain joins TRBV10-3 to TRBJ1-1, with a weak D call TRBD1 (6 bases). CDR1 is ENHRY, CDR2 SYGVKD, per germline. The CDR3 runs to 13 residues.

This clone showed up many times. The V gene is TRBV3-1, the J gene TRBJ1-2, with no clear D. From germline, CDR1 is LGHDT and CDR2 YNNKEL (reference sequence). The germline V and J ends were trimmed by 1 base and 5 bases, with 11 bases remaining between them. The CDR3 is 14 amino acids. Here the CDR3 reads CASSQALGGYGYTF. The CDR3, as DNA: TGTGCCAGCAGCCAAGCTCTAGGTGGTTATGGCTACACCTTC.

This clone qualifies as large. The CDR3 DNA follows: TGTGCCAGCCAGGGATCCTACGAGCAGTACTTC. Protein sequence: CASQGSYEQYF. The J gene is TRBJ2-7, the V gene TRBV6-1, with D perhaps matching TRBD1 (5 bases). CDR3 size: 11 residues. Germline lookup yields CDR1 MNHNS and CDR2 SASEGT. Trimming pared 8 bases from V and 1 base from J, leaving 6 bases between.

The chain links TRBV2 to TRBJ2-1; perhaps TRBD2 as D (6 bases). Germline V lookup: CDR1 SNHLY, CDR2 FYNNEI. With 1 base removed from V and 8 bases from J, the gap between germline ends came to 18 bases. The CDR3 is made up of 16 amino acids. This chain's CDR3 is CASSEDAGWSVDEQFF. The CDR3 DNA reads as TGTGCCAGCAGTGAAGACGCGGGATGGTCTGTGGATGAGCAGTTCTTC.